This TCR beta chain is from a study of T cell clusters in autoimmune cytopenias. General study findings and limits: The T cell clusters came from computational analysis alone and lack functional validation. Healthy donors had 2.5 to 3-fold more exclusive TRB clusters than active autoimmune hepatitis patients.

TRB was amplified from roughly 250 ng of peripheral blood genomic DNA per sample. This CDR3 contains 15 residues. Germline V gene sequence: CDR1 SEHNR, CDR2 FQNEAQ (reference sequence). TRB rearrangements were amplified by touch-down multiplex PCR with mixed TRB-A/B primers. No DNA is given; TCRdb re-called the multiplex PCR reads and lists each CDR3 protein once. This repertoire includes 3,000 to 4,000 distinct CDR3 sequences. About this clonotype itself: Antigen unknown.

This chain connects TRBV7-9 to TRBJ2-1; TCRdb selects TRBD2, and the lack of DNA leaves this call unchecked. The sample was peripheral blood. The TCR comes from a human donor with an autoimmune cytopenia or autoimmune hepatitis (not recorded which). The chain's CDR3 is CASSLRRESYNEQFF. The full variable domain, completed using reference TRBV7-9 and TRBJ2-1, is DTGVSQNPRHKITKRGQNVTFRCDPISEHNRLYWYRQTLGQGPEFLTYFQNEAQLEKSRLLSDRFSAERPKGSFSTLEIQRTEQGDSAMYLCASSLRRESYNEQFFGPGTRLTVL.